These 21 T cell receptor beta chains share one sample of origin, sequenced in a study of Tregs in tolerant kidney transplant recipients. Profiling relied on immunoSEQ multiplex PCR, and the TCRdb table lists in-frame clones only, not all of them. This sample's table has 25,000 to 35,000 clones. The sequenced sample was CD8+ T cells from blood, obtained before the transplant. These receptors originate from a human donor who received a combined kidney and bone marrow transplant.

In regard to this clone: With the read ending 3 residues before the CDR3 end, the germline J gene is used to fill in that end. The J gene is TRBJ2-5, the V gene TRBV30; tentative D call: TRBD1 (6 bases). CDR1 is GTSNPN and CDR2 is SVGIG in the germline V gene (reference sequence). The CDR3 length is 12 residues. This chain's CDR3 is CALGQGQETQYF. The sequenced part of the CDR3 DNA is TGTGCACTAGGGCAGGGGCAAGAGACC.

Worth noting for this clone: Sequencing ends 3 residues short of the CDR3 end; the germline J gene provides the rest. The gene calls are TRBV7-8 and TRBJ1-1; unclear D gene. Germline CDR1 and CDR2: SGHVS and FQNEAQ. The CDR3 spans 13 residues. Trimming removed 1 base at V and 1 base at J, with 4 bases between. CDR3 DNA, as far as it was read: TGTGCCAGCAGCTTAGGGCAGAACACTGAA. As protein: CASSLGQNTE. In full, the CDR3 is CASSLGQNTEAFF.

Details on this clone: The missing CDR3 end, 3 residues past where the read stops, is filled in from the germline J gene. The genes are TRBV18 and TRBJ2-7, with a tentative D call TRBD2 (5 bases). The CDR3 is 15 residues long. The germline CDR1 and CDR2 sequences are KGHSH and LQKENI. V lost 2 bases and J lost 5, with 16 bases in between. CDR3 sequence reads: CASSPIRGGLHEQYF. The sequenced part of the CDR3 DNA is TGTGCCAGCTCACCAATCCGTGGCGGGCTCCACGAG.

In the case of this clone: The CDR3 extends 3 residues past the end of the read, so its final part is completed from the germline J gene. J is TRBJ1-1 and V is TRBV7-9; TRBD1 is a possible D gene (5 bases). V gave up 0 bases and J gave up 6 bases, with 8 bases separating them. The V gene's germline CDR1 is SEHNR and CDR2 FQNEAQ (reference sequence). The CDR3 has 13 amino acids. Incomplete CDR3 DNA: TGTGCCAGCAGCTTAGCAGGGGCCTCTGAA. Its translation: CASSLAGASE. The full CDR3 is CASSLAGASEAFF.

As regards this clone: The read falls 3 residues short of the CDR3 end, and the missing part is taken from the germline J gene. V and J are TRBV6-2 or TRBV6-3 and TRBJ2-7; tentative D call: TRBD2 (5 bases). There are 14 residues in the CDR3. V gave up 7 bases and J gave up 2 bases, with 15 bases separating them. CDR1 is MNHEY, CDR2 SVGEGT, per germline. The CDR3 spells CASISTAVPYEQYF. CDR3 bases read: TGTGCCAGCATTTCTACAGCGGTCCCCTACGAG.

The CDR3 DNA, read in part, is TGTGCCAGCAGCCTGCGACTGGGTCAGCCC. The encoded protein is CASSLRLGQP. The CDR3 reads in full as CASSLRLGQPQHF. The genes are TRBV7-7 and TRBJ1-5; D unclear. The read falls 3 residues short of the CDR3 end, and the missing part is taken from the germline J gene. Germline V gene lookup returns CDR1 SSHAT and CDR2 FNYEAQ (reference sequence). CDR3 length equals 13 residues. V dropped 5 bases and J dropped 6 bases, with 11 bases sitting between them.

The sequenced CDR3 bases are TGTGCCAGTAGGACCTCCGGGACAGGCGAGACCTACGAG. It codes for CASRTSGTGETYE. The whole CDR3 is CASRTSGTGETYEQYF. The chain uses TRBV19 and TRBJ2-7; 8 positions match TRBD1. The read falls 3 residues short of the CDR3 end, and the missing part is taken from the germline J gene. CDR1 and CDR2 from the germline V gene are LNHDA and SQIVND (reference sequence). The CDR3 loop spans 16 amino acids. V was clipped by 6 bases and J by 2 bases; unmatched bases: 12.

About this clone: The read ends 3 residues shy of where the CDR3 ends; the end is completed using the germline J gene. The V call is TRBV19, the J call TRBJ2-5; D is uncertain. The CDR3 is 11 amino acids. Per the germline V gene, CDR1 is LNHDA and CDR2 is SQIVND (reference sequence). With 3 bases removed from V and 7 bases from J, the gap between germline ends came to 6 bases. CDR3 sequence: CASSIGPTQYF. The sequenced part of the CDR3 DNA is TGTGCCAGTAGTATCGGTCCGACC.

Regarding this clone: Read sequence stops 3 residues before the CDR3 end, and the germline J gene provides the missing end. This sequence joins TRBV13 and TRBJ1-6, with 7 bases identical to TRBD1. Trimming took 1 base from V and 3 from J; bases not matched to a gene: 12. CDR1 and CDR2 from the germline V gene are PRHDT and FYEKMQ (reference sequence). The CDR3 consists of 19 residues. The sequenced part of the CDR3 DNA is TGTGCCAGCAGCTTAGTAGGTGAAGGGGGCGCCTACTATAATTCACCC. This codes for CASSLVGEGGAYYNSP. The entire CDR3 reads CASSLVGEGGAYYNSPLHF.

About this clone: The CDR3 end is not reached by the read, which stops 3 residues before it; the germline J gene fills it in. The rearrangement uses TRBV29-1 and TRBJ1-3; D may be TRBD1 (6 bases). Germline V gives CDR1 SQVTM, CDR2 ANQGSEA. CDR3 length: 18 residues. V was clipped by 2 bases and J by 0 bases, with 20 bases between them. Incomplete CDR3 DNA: TGCAGCGTTGAAACGTTCGGCCAGGGGAGTTACTCTGGAAACACC. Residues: CSVETFGQGSYSGNT. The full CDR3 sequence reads CSVETFGQGSYSGNTIYF.

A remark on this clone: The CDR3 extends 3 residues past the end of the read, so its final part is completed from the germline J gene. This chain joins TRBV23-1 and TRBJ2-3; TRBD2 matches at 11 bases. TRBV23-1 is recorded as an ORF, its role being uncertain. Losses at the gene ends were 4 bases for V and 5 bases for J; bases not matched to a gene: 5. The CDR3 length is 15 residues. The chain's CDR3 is CASSPGLAARDTQYF. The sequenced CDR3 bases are TGCGCCAGCAGTCCGGGACTAGCGGCAAGAGATACG.

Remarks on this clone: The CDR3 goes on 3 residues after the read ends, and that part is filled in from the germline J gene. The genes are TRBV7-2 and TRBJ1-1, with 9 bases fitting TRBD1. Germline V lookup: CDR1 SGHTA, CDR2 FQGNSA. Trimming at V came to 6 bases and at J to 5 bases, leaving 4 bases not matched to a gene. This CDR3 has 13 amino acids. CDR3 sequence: CASRGTGRTEAFF. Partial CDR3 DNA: TGTGCCAGCAGAGGGACAGGGAGGACTGAA.

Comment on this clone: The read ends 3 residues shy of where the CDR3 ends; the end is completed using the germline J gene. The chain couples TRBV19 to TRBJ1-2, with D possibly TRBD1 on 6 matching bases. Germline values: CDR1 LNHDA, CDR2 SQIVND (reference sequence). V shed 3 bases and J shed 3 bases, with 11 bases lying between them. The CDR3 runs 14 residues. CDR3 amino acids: CASSIEGVYYGYTF. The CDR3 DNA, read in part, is TGTGCCAGTAGTATCGAGGGGGTATACTATGGC. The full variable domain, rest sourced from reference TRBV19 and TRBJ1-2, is DGGITQSPKYLFRKEGQNVTLSCEQNLNHDAMYWYRQDPGQGLRLIYYSQIVNDFQKGDIAEGYSVSREKKESFPLTVTSAQKNPTAFYLCASSIEGVYYGYTFGSGTRLTVV.

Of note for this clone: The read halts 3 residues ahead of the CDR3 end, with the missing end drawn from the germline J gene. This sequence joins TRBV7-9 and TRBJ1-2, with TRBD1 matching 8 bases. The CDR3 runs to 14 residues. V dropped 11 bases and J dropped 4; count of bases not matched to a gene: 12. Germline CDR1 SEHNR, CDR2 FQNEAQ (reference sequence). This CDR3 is CASIGQGHGYGYTF. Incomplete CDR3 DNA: TGTGCCTCGATTGGACAGGGTCATGGCTATGGC.

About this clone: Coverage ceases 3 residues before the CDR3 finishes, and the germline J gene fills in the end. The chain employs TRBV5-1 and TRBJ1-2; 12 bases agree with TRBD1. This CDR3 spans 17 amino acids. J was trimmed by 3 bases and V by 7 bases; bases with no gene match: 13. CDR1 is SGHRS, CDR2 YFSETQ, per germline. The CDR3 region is CASGIPGQGATDYGYTF. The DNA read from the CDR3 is TGCGCCAGCGGGATACCGGGACAGGGGGCGACGGACTATGGC.

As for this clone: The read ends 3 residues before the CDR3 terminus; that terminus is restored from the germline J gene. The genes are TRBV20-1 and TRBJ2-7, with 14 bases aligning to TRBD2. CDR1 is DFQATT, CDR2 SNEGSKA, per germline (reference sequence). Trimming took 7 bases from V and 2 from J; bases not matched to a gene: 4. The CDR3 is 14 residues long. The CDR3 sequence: CSGSGLAGAYEQYF. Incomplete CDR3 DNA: TGCAGTGGTTCGGGACTAGCGGGAGCCTACGAG.

CDR3 DNA, as far as it was read: TGTGCCAGCAGCCCTTCAGAGGGGTCCTCCTACAATGAG. This codes for CASSPSEGSSYNE. The whole CDR3 is CASSPSEGSSYNEQFF. This rearrangement joins TRBV13 to TRBJ2-1, with D perhaps TRBD1 or TRBD2 (5 bases each). The CDR3 end falls 3 residues outside the read, so it is completed with the germline J gene. The CDR3 has 16 amino acids. Germline assignment: CDR1 PRHDT and CDR2 FYEKMQ (reference sequence). V was pared by 5 bases and J by 0 bases, with 14 bases between.

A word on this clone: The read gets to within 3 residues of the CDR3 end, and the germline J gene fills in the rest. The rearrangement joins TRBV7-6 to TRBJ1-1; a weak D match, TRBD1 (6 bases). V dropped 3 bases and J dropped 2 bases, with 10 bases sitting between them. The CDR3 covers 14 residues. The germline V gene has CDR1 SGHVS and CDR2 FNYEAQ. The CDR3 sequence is CASSLTGPNTEAFF. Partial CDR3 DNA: TGTGCCAGCAGCTTGACAGGACCCAACACTGAA.

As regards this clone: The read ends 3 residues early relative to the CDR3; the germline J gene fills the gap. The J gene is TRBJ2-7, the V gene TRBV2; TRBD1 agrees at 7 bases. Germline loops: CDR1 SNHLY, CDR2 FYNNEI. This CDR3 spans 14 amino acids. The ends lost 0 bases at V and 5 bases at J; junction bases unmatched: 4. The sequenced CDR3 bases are TGTGCCAGCAGTGAAGCGGGACAGTTCAACGAG. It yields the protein CASSEAGQFNE. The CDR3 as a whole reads CASSEAGQFNEQYF. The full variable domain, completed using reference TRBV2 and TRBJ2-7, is EPEVTQTPSHQVTQMGQEVILRCVPISNHLYFYWYRQILGQKVEFLVSFYNNEISEKSEIFDDQFSVERPDGSNFTLKIRSTKLEDSAMYFCASSEAGQFNEQYFGPGTRLTVT.

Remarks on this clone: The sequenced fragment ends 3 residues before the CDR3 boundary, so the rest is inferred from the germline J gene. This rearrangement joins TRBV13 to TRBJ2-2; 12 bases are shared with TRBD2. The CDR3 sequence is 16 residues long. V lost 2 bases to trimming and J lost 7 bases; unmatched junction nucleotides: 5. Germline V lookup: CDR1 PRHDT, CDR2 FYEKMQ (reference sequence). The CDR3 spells CASSLLAGGLVGELFF. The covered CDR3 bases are TGTGCCAGCAGCTTACTAGCGGGAGGGCTTGTCGGGGAG. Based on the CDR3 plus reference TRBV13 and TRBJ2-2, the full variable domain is AAGVIQSPRHLIKEKRETATLKCYPIPRHDTVYWYQQGPGQDPQFLISFYEKMQSDKGSIPDRFSAQQFSDYHSELNMSSLELGDSALYFCASSLLAGGLVGELFFGEGSRLTVL.

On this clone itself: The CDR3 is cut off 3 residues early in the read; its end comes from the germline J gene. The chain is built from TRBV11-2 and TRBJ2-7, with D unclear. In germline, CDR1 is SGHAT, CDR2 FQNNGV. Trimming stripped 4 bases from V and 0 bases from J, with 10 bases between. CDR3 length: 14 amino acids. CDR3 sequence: CASSSRTASYEQYF. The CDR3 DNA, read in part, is TGTGCCAGCAGCTCGCGAACAGCCTCCTACGAG. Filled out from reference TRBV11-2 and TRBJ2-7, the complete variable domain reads EAGVAQSPRYKIIEKRQSVAFWCNPISGHATLYWYQQILGQGPKLLIQFQNNGVVDDSQLPKDRFSAERLKGVDSTLKIQPAKLEDSAVYLCASSSRTASYEQYFGPGTRLTVT.